The next 18 T cell receptor beta chains were all read from a single sample in a study of cytomegalovirus exposure and HLA in healthy donors. Produced via immunoSEQ multiplex PCR; TCRdb's table is partial and in-frame only. The sample records about 110,000 clones, around 85% being singletons. Sample: PBMCs. These receptors were taken from a woman between 18 and 29 years old in good health and CMV-seronegative.

The chain combines TRBV27 with TRBJ2-5, with 7 bases lining up with TRBD1. The CDR3 extends over 13 amino acids. J was trimmed by 1 base and V by 9 bases; bases with no gene match: 5. Per the germline V gene, CDR1 is MNHEY and CDR2 is SMNVEV (reference sequence). The CDR3 sequence: CASFGTAQETQYF. The CDR3 DNA reads TGTGCCAGTTTCGGGACAGCCCAAGAGACCCAGTACTTC.

The chain employs TRBV15 and TRBJ1-6, with D unclear. Germline values: CDR1 LNHNV, CDR2 YYDKDF (reference sequence). Trimming cost V 0 bases and J 7 bases, with 13 bases left between them. The CDR3 loop spans 16 amino acids. CDR3 region: CATSRDRAEGNSPLHF. The CDR3 DNA follows: TGTGCCACCAGCAGAGATCGGGCGGAGGGAAATTCACCCCTCCACTTT.

This chain uses TRBV7-6 with TRBJ2-1; 7 bases fit TRBD1. This CDR3 region has 13 residues. Germline values: CDR1 SGHVS, CDR2 FNYEAQ. With 3 bases clipped from V and 6 bases from J, the junction kept 2 bases outside the gene matches. CDR3 DNA sequence: TGTGCCAGCAGCTTGGGGACAGTCAATGAGCAGTTCTTC. This encodes CASSLGTVNEQFF. Supplemented by reference TRBV7-6 and TRBJ2-1, the full variable domain reads GAGVSQSPRYKVTKRGQDVALRCDPISGHVSLYWYRQALGQGPEFLTYFNYEAQQDKSGLPNDRFSAERPEGSISTLTIQRTEQRDSAMYRCASSLGTVNEQFFGPGTRLTVL.

The chain carries TRBV19 and TRBJ2-7; perhaps TRBD1 as D (6 bases). The CDR3 runs to 13 residues. In germline, CDR1 is LNHDA, CDR2 SQIVND (reference sequence). V was shortened by 6 bases and J by 0 bases, with 9 bases between the two germline ends. CDR3 in amino acids: CASRRTDSYEQYF. The DNA for the CDR3 is TGTGCCAGTAGACGGACAGACTCCTACGAGCAGTACTTC.

The rearrangement links TRBV7-6 to TRBJ1-5; D remains ambiguous. The CDR3 has 14 amino acids. Germline values: CDR1 SGHVS, CDR2 FNYEAQ. V lost 2 bases and J 9 bases, leaving 14 bases between the germline ends. The CDR3 DNA reads as TGTGCCAGCAGCTTATCGCTCAGCGTAGGGCCCCAGCATTTT. The encoded protein is CASSLSLSVGPQHF. The full variable domain, its missing parts supplied by reference TRBV7-6 and TRBJ1-5, is GAGVSQSPRYKVTKRGQDVALRCDPISGHVSLYWYRQALGQGPEFLTYFNYEAQQDKSGLPNDRFSAERPEGSISTLTIQRTEQRDSAMYRCASSLSLSVGPQHFGDGTRLSIL.

The V call is TRBV5-3, the J call TRBJ1-2; 7 bases are a match to TRBD1. TRBV5-3 is given ORF status, its function remaining uncertain. V gave up 4 bases and J gave up 4 bases; unmatched junction bases: 10. This CDR3 contains 15 residues. The CDR3 loop reads CARSPRDRGSYGYTF. CDR3 bases: TGTGCCAGAAGCCCCCGGGACAGAGGAAGCTATGGCTACACCTTC.

V gene TRBV6-5 combines with J gene TRBJ2-3, with 7 nucleotides matching TRBD1. V shed 6 bases and J 4 bases; nucleotides not matched to a gene: 7. The CDR3 is 14 residues long. Germline CDR1 and CDR2: MNHEY and SVGAGI. CDR3 coding DNA: TGTGCCAGCAGAGCGCCAACAGGGGCAGATACGCAGTATTTT. The encoded protein is CASRAPTGADTQYF.

This clone appeared a single time. The rearrangement joins TRBV6-1 to TRBJ1-1, with a tentative D call TRBD1 (6 bases). The CDR3 is made up of 12 amino acids. Germline V gives CDR1 MNHNS, CDR2 SASEGT. Trimming left V 5 bases short and J 10 bases short, with 14 bases between. CDR3 sequence (DNA): TGTGCCAGCAGTCCTCTAAGGGGGGGAGCTTTCTTT. Translating it yields CASSPLRGGAFF.

The chain has TRBV2 and TRBJ1-5, with 7 bases that match TRBD1. Germline assignment: CDR1 SNHLY and CDR2 FYNNEI. CDR3 length: 14 amino acids. The trim removed 2 bases at V and 7 bases at J, leaving 5 bases unmatched. This CDR3 reads CASSESRGLQPQHF. DNA of the CDR3: TGTGCCAGCAGTGAAAGCAGGGGGTTGCAGCCCCAGCATTTT.

The count of this clone is one. The rearrangement links TRBV5-6 to TRBJ2-6; D is unresolved. V lost 2 bases to trimming and J lost 0 bases, with 12 bases between them. The CDR3 contains 17 residues. Germline loops: CDR1 SGHDT, CDR2 YYEEEE. The CDR3 DNA is TGTGCCAGCAGCTTTCCCGAACACAGCTCTGGGGCCAACGTCCTGACTTTC. This codes for CASSFPEHSSGANVLTF.

This clone was found once. The chain has TRBV9 and TRBJ1-2, with 8 bases identical to TRBD1. In germline, CDR1 is SGDLS, CDR2 YYNGEE. Trimming took 5 bases from V and 7 from J; bases not matched to a gene: 10. There are 14 residues in the CDR3. The CDR3 DNA is TGTGCCAGCAGACTAGGGGGGACAGGCGGTGGCTACACCTTC. Its translation is CASRLGGTGGGYTF.

As regards this clone: At the DNA level, this CDR3 is encoded by other sequences in the same sample as well. The V call is TRBV13, the J call TRBJ2-6; the D is unclear. The CDR3 has 15 amino acids. Germline CDR1 reads PRHDT; CDR2 reads FYEKMQ (reference sequence). Trimming removed 2 bases at V and 0 bases at J, with 5 bases between. CDR3 DNA: TGTGCCAGCAGCTTACCGGGCTCTGGGGCCAACGTCCTGACTTTC. It encodes CASSLPGSGANVLTF. Filled out from reference TRBV13 and TRBJ2-6, the complete variable domain reads AAGVIQSPRHLIKEKRETATLKCYPIPRHDTVYWYQQGPGQDPQFLISFYEKMQSDKGSIPDRFSAQQFSDYHSELNMSSLELGDSALYFCASSLPGSGANVLTFGAGSRLTVL.

The rearrangement links TRBV13 to TRBJ1-2; D call uncertain. Germline values: CDR1 PRHDT, CDR2 FYEKMQ (reference sequence). The CDR3 sequence is 14 residues long. The V and J ends lost 4 bases and 4 bases respectively, with 13 bases between them. The CDR3 loop is CASSSRVASYGYTF. CDR3 nucleotides: TGTGCCAGCAGCTCCCGGGTCGCAAGCTATGGCTACACCTTC.

CDR3 DNA sequence: TGTGCCAGCAGCTTGAGACAAAACACCGGGGAGCTGTTTTTT. As protein: CASSLRQNTGELFF. The chain combines TRBV27 with TRBJ2-2; D not certain. From germline, CDR1 is MNHEY and CDR2 SMNVEV (reference sequence). The CDR3 runs to 14 residues. V gave up 6 bases and J gave up 2 bases, with 10 bases separating them.

This chain joins TRBV5-6 and TRBJ1-1; D ambiguous. Germline-derived CDR1 and CDR2 are SGHDT and YYEEEE. CDR3 length equals 15 residues. Trimming removed 2 bases at V and 0 bases at J, with 11 bases between. As DNA, the CDR3 is TGTGCCAGCAGCTTCAGAGGGAGTTTGAACACTGAAGCTTTCTTT. It is translated as CASSFRGSLNTEAFF. The full variable domain, completed using reference TRBV5-6 and TRBJ1-1, is DAGVTQSPTHLIKTRGQQVTLRCSPKSGHDTVSWYQQALGQGPQFIFQYYEEEERQRGNFPDRFSGHQFPNYSSELNVNALLLGDSALYLCASSFRGSLNTEAFFGQGTRLTVV.

This chain connects TRBV28 to TRBJ1-5; 7 positions agree with TRBD1. Looked up from germline, CDR1 is MDHEN and CDR2 is SYDVKM. J gave up 9 bases and V 2 bases, and 13 bases lay outside the gene matches. The CDR3 length is 16 residues. CDR3 DNA: TGTGCCAGCAGTTTAATTGGAGGGGGCGGGGAGTGGCCCCAGCATTTT. Its protein product is CASSLIGGGGEWPQHF.

This clone has just one count. This sequence joins TRBV11-1 and TRBJ1-1; TRBD1 is a possible D gene (6 bases). The CDR3 totals 13 residues. Between the trimmed V and J ends, which lost 9 bases and 1 base, there was a span of 12 bases. Germline V CDR1 and CDR2: SGHAT, FQDESV (reference sequence). The CDR3 loop is CASSPGQNTEAFF. Here the CDR3 DNA reads TGTGCCAGTTCCCCGGGACAGAACACTGAAGCTTTCTTT.

This chain connects TRBV4-1 to TRBJ2-7; tentative D call: TRBD1 (5 bases). The V end was cut by 5 bases, the J end by 6 bases, with 17 bases between. The germline CDR1 and CDR2 sequences are MGHRA and YSYEKL. This CDR3 comprises 14 residues. Written as DNA, the CDR3 is TGCGCCAGCAGCGCCGTGGGCAGGGATCGCGAGCAGTACTTC. Translated: CASSAVGRDREQYF.